What follows is one T cell receptor beta chain and its context. The data were obtained in a study of blood T cell repertoires in COVID-19. Across the study: Samples representing acute and convalescent COVID-19 were sourced from the United States, Italy and Spain. Sources were T cells, B-cell-depleted T cells, or PBMCs; the material itself was cDNA or gDNA.

V lost 3 bases to trimming and J lost 6 bases; unmatched junction nucleotides: 6. CDR3 size: 15 residues. Per the germline V gene, CDR1 is KGHSH and CDR2 is LQKENI. The Seattle patients, enrolled during active infection, were followed longitudinally. Per the original data handling: Estimates of nucleated cell counts were drawn from the amplification of reference gene primers. Measured with immunoSEQ multiplex PCR; TCRdb has only the in-frame clones, and not every one. That table supplies the V and J calls and clone size; D and trimming were determined from the DNA. The sample has more than 300,000 clones, over 85% seen once.

The chain links TRBV18 to TRBJ2-2; TRBD1 matches at 8 bases. This receptor was obtained from a woman in her 30s with COVID-19, enrolled during active disease. The sample consisted of peripheral blood. CDR3 amino acids: CASSPTGDYAGELFF. The CDR3, as DNA: TGTGCCAGCTCACCGACAGGGGATTACGCCGGGGAGCTGTTTTTT.